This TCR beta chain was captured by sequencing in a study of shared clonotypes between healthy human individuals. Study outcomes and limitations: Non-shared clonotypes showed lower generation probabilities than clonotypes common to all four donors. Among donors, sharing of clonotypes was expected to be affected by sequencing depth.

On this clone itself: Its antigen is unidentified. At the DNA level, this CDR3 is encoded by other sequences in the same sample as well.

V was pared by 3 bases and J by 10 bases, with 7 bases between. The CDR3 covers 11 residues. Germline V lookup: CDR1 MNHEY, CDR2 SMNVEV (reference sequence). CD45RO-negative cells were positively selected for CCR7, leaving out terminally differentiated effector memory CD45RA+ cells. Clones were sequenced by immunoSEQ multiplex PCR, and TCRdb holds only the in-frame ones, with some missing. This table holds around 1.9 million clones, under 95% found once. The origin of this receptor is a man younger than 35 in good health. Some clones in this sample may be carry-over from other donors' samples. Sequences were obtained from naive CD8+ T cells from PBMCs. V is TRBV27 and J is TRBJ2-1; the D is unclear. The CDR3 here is CASSFGPEQFF. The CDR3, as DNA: TGTGCCAGCAGTTTCGGGCCCGAGCAGTTCTTC.